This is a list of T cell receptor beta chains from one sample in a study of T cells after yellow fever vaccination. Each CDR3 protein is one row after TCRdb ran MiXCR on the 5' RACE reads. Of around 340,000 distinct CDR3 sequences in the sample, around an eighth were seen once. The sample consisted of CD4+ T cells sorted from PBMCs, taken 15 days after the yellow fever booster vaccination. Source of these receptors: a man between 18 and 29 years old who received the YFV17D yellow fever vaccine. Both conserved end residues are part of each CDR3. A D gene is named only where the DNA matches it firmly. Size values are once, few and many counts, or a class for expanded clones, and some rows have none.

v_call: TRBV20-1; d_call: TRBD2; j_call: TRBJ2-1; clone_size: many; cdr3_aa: CSARDAIAGYYNEQFF; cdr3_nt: TGCAGTGCTAGAGATGCCATAGCGGGATATTACAATGAGCAGTTCTTC
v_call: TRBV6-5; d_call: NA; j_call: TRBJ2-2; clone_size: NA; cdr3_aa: CASSQPRRGGELFF; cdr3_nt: TGTGCCAGCAGCCAACCCCGGAGGGGCGGGGAGCTGTTTTTT
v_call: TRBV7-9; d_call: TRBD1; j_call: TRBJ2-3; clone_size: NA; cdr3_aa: CASRNLLSSDPGGADTQYF; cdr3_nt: TGTGCCAGCAGGAATCTGTTATCCTCGGACCCAGGGGGTGCAGATACGCAGTATTTT
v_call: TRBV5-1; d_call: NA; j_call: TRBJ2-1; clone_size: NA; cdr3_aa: CASTPEAYNEQFF; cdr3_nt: TGCGCCAGCACCCCTGAGGCCTACAATGAGCAGTTCTTC
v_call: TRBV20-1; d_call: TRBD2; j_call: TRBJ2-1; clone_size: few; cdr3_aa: CSAKITSGGVYNEQFF; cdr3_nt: TGCAGTGCCAAAATCACCAGCGGGGGGGTATACAATGAGCAGTTCTTC
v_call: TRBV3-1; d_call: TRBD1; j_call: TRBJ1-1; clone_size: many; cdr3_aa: CASSLRDRGTEAFF; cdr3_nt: TGTGCCAGCAGCCTCCGGGACAGGGGTACTGAAGCTTTCTTT
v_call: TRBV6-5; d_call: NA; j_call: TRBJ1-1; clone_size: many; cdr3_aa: CASSKTGNLNTEAFF; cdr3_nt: TGTGCCAGCAGCAAAACAGGGAACTTGAACACTGAAGCTTTCTTT
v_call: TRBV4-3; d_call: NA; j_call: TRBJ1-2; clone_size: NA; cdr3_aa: CASSQDIGLGRYGYTF; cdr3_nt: TGCGCCAGCAGCCAAGACATCGGGCTCGGGCGCTATGGCTACACCTTC
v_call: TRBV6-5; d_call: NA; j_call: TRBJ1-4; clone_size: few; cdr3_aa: CASSYFRVGWTNEKLFF; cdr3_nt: TGTGCCAGCAGTTACTTCAGAGTAGGGTGGACTAATGAAAAACTGTTTTTT
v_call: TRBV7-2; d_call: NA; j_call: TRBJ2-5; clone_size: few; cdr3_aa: CASSLARSGGGQETQYF; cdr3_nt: TGTGCCAGCAGCTTAGCGCGGTCAGGGGGGGGCCAAGAGACCCAGTACTTC
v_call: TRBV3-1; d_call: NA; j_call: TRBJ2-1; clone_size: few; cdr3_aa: CASSQEWHNEQFF; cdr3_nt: TGTGCCAGCAGCCAAGAATGGCACAATGAGCAGTTCTTC
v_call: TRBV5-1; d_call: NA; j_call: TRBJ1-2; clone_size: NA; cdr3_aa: CASSLDRVGYGYTF; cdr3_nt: TGCGCCAGCAGCTTGGACAGGGTCGGCTATGGCTACACCTTC
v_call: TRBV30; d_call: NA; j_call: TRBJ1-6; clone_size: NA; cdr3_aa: CAWGPSSASSPLHF; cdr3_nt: TGTGCCTGGGGTCCTTCCTCGGCGAGTTCACCCCTCCACTTT
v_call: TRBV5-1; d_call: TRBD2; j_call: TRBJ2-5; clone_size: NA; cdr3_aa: CASSPTGLAFRETQYF; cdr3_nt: TGCGCCAGCAGCCCTACGGGACTAGCGTTTCGAGAGACCCAGTACTTC
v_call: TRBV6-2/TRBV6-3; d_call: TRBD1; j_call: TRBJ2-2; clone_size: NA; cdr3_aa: CASSPGTGGEKANTGELFF; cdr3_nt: TGTGCCAGCAGTCCCGGGACAGGGGGAGAGAAAGCGAACACCGGGGAGCTGTTTTTT
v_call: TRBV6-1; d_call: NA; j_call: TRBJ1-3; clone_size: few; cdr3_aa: CASSEQVLGNTIYF; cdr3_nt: TGTGCCAGCAGTGAACAGGTTCTTGGAAACACCATATATTTT
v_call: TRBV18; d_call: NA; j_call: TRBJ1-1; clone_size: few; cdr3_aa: CASSPGLVQSNTEAFF; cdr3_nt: TGTGCCAGCTCACCAGGATTAGTTCAGTCGAACACTGAAGCTTTCTTT
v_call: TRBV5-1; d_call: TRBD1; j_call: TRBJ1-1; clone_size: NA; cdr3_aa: CASSKDRANTEAFF; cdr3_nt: TGCGCCAGCAGCAAGGACAGGGCGAACACTGAAGCTTTCTTT
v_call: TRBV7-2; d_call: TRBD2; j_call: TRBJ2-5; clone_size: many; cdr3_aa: CASSLGLAGGRQETQYF; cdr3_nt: TGTGCCAGCAGCTTAGGACTAGCGGGGGGTCGCCAAGAGACCCAGTACTTC
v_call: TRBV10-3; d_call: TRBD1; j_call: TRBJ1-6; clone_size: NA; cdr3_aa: CAISTGTANSPLHF; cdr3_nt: TGTGCCATCAGTACCGGGACAGCTAATTCACCCCTCCACTTT
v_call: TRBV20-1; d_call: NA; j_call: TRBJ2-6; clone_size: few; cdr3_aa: CSARGPGPTGANVLTF; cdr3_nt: TGCAGTGCTAGAGGCCCCGGACCGACTGGGGCCAACGTCCTGACTTTC
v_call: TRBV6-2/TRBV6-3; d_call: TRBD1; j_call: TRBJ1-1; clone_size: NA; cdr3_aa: CASRTGTGKNTEAFF; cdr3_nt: TGTGCCAGCAGAACCGGGACAGGGAAAAACACTGAAGCTTTCTTT
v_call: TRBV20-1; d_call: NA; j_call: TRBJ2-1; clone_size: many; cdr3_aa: CSARKNEQFF; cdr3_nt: TGCAGTGCTAGGAAGAATGAGCAGTTCTTC
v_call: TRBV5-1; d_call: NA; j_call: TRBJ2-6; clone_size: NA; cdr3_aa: CASSSRASGANVLTF; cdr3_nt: TGCGCCAGCAGCTCCAGGGCTTCTGGGGCCAACGTCCTGACTTTC
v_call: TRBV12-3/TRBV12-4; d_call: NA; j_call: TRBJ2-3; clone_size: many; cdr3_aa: CASSFGDTDTQYF; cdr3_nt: TGTGCCAGCAGTTTTGGCGATACAGATACGCAGTATTTT
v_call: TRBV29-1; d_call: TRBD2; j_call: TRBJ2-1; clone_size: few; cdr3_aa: CSAGAGGNEQFF; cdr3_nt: TGCAGCGCGGGGGCGGGGGGCAATGAGCAGTTCTTC
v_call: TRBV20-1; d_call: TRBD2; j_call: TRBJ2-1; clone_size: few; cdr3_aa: CSANAPGLAGGDEQFF; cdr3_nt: TGCAGTGCTAATGCCCCGGGACTAGCGGGGGGCGATGAGCAGTTCTTC
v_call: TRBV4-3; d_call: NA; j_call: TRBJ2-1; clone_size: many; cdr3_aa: CASSQDRTSGEQFF; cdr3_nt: TGCGCCAGCAGCCAAGATAGAACTAGTGGTGAGCAGTTCTTC
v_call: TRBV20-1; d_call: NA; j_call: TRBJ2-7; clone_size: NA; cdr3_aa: CSATRGIIYEQYF; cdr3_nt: TGCAGTGCTACCCGGGGAATCATTTACGAGCAGTACTTC
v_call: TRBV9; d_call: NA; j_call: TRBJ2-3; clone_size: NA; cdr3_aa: CASSPGTPGPQYF; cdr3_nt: TGTGCCAGCAGCCCGGGAACTCCCGGTCCGCAGTATTTT
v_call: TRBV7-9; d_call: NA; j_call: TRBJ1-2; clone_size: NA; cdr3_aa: CASSSGGRGYGYTF; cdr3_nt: TGTGCCAGCAGCTCCGGGGGCCGAGGCTATGGCTACACCTTC